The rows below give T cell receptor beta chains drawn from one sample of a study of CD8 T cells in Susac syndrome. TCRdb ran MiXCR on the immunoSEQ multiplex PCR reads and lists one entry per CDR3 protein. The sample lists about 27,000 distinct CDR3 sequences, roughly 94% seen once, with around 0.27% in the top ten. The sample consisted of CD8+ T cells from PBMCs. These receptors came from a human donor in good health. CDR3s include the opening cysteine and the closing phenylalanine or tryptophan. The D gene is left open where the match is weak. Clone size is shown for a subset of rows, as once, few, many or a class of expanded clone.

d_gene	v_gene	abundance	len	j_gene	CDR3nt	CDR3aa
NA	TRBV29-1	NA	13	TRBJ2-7	TGCAGCGTTGTGCAGGGGCCAAGCTACGAGCAGTACTTC	CSVVQGPSYEQYF
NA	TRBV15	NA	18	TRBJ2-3	TGTGCCACCAGCAGAGAACCTCGACAGGGCTGGGAGGGAGATACGCAGTATTTT	CATSREPRQGWEGDTQYF
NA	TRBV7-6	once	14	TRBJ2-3	TGTGCCAGCAGCTTCAGAGCGATGGAAGATACGCAGTATTTT	CASSFRAMEDTQYF
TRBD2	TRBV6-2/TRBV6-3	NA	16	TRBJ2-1	TGTGCCAGCAGTTACCCATCCAGCGGGGGGGCCGATGAGCAGTTCTTC	CASSYPSSGGADEQFF
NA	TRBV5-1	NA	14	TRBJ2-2	TGCGCCAGCAGCTTCCCCGATTACACCGGGGAGCTGTTTTTT	CASSFPDYTGELFF
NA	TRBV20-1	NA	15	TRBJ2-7	TGCAGTGCTAGAGGGCCTCGGGGGCGGTCCTACGAGCAGTACTTC	CSARGPRGRSYEQYF
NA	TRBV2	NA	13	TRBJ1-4	TGTGCCACCAACACAGCAACTAATGAAAAACTGTTTTTT	CATNTATNEKLFF
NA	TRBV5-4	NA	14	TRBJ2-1	TGTGCCAGCAGCCCAAGGACGGGAAACAATGAGCAGTTCTTC	CASSPRTGNNEQFF
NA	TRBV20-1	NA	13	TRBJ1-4	TGCAGTGCTAGAGAATCCAGGGGCCAAAAACTGTTTTTT	CSARESRGQKLFF
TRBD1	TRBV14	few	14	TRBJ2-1	TGTGCCAGCAGCAGCGAGGACAGGGGTTTTGAGCAGTTCTTC	CASSSEDRGFEQFF
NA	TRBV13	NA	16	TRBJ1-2	TGTGCCAGCAGCCGCCTTAACAGGGCCCACCTGGATGGCTACACCTTC	CASSRLNRAHLDGYTF
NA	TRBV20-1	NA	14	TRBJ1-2	TGCAGTGCTAGACACAACCTAGGGGGGGATGGCTACACCTTC	CSARHNLGGDGYTF
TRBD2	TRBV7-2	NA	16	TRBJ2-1	TGTGCCAGCAGCTTAGAGGGACTAGCGGGGGACAATGAGCAGTTCTTC	CASSLEGLAGDNEQFF
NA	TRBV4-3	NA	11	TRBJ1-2	TGCGCCAGCAGTGACTCCTATGGCTACACCTTC	CASSDSYGYTF
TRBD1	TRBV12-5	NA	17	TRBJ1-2	TGTGCTAGTGGTTTGATGACTGGGACAGGTTCCTTCTATGGCTACACCTTC	CASGLMTGTGSFYGYTF
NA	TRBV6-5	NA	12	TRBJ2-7	TGTGCCAGCAGTTACGATAGGGTTGAGCAGTACTTC	CASSYDRVEQYF
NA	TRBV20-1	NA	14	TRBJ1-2	TGCAGTGCTAGCCCCCAGAGCGCGGCCTATGGCTACACCTTC	CSASPQSAAYGYTF
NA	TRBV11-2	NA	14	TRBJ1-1	TGTGCCAGCAGCTTGTCGGGGGCTGGCACTGAAGCTTTCTTT	CASSLSGAGTEAFF
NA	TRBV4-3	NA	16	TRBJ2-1	TGCGCCAGCAGCCAAGGACTGAGGAGCTCCTACAATGAGCAGTTCTTC	CASSQGLRSSYNEQFF
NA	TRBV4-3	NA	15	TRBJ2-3	TGCGCCAGCAGCCAAGAGACAAGGGGGGCAGATACGCAGTATTTT	CASSQETRGADTQYF
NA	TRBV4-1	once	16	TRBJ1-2	TGCGCCAGCAGCCAAGATCAGAGGACATCATATTATGGCTACACCTTC	CASSQDQRTSYYGYTF
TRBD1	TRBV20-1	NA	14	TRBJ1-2	TGCAGTGCTAGGAGAGAAACAGGGGGCATTGGCTACACCTTC	CSARRETGGIGYTF
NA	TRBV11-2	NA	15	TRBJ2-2	TGTGCCAGCAGCTCCTCAGGCGTATACACCGGGGAGCTGTTTTTT	CASSSSGVYTGELFF
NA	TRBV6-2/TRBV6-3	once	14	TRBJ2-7	TGTGCCAGCAGTTACGGTAACAGCAACTACGAGCAGTACTTC	CASSYGNSNYEQYF
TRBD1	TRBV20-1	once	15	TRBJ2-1	TGCAGTGCTGGGGGACAGGGGGCTTCCTACAATGAGCAGTTCTTC	CSAGGQGASYNEQFF
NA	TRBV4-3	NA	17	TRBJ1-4	TGCGCCAGCAGCCAAGTGACCGTGGGGCCAACTAATGAAAAACTGTTTTTT	CASSQVTVGPTNEKLFF
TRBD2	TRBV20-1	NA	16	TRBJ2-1	TGCAGTGCTTCCCAGCGGGGGACTAGCGCCCCCAATGAGCAGTTCTTC	CSASQRGTSAPNEQFF
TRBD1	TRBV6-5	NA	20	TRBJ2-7	TGTGCCAGCAGTTCAGAGTCCGGGACAGGGCTGATTGTAGCCATCTACGAGCAGTACTTC	CASSSESGTGLIVAIYEQYF
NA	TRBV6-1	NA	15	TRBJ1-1	TGTGCCAGCAGTCCCGGTAGGACCATGAACACTGAAGCTTTCTTT	CASSPGRTMNTEAFF
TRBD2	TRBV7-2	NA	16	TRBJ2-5	TGTGCCAGCAGTCTTATGGGGGGGATGTATAAAGAGACCCAGTACTTC	CASSLMGGMYKETQYF
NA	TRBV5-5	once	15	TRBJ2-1	TGTGCCAGCAGCGATACAGGTAGCTCCTACAATGAGCAGTTCTTC	CASSDTGSSYNEQFF
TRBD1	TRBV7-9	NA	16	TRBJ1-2	TGTGCCAGCAGCTCCAGACCCACAGGGGATCTGCAAGGCTACACCTTC	CASSSRPTGDLQGYTF
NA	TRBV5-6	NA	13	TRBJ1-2	TGTGCCAGCAGCCCCGGAAACGGTTTTGGCTACACCTTC	CASSPGNGFGYTF
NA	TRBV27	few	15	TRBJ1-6	TGTGCCAGCGCCGTGGGGAGCTCCTATAATTCACCCCTCCACTTT	CASAVGSSYNSPLHF
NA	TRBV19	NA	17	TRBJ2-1	TGTGCCAGTAGCAAAAAGGGACTTCGCCACTCCTACAATGAGCAGTTCTTC	CASSKKGLRHSYNEQFF
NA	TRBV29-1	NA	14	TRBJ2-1	TGCAGCGTTGCCGGGGGCGCCTCGTACAATGAGCAGTTCTTC	CSVAGGASYNEQFF
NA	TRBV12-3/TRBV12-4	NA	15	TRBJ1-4	TGTGCCAGCAGTTTCGGCAGGGAGCTATCCGAAAAACTGTTTTTT	CASSFGRELSEKLFF
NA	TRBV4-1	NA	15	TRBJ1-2	TGCGCCAGCAGTCTCCGGGACAAAGACCTCTATGGCTACACCTTC	CASSLRDKDLYGYTF
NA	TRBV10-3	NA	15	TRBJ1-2	TGTGCCATCAGTGAGTCGGGAGAAGCTAACTATGGCTACACCTTC	CAISESGEANYGYTF
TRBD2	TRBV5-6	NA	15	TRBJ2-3	TGTGCCAGCAGCCTGGGACTAGCGGGGGGGGTGGCGCAGTATTTT	CASSLGLAGGVAQYF
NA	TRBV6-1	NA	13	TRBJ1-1	TGTGCCAGCGACAGAGCCCAGAACACTGAAGCTTTCTTT	CASDRAQNTEAFF
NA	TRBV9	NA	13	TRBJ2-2	TGTGCCAGCAGCGTAGGAGACACCGGGGAGCTGTTTTTT	CASSVGDTGELFF
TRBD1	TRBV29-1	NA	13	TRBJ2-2	TGCAGCGTTGGACAGGGGGACACCGGGGAGCTGTTTTTT	CSVGQGDTGELFF
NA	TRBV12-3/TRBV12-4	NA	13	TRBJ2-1	TGTGCCAGCAGTTCGAATATCGGCGGGGAGGAGTTCTTC	CASSSNIGGEEFF
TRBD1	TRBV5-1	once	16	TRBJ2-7	TGCGCCAGCAGGGGAGAACAGGGGCGTCAGTTCTACGAGCAGTACTTC	CASRGEQGRQFYEQYF
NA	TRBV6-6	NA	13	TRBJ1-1	TGTGCCAGCAGCCCACAGGGAGTCACTGAAGCTTTCTTT	CASSPQGVTEAFF
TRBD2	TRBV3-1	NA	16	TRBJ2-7	TGTGCCAGCAGCCCCCGCCTAGCGGGGGATGACTACGAGCAGTACTTC	CASSPRLAGDDYEQYF
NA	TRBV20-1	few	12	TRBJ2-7	TGCAGTGCTAGAACAGTCTCCTACGAGCAGTACTTC	CSARTVSYEQYF
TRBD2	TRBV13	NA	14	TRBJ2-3	TGTGCCAGCAGCATAGCGGGTGGTCCAGATACGCAGTATTTT	CASSIAGGPDTQYF
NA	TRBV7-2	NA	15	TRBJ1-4	TGTGCCAGCAGCTTACCGAGGCAGGGAGGTGAAAAACTGTTTTTT	CASSLPRQGGEKLFF
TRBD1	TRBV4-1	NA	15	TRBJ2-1	TGCGCCAGCAGCCGCAGGGACAGGGCCTACAATGAGCAGTTCTTC	CASSRRDRAYNEQFF
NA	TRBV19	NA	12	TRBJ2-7	TGTGCCAGTAGTATAGGGGGCCACGAGCAGTACTTC	CASSIGGHEQYF
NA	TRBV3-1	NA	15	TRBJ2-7	TGTGCCAGCAGCCAAGACCGAGGAGGCTTATACGAGCAGTACTTC	CASSQDRGGLYEQYF